These 27 T cell receptor beta chains originate from one sample sequenced in a study of low-dose radiotherapy and immunotherapy resistance in tumors. Over around 19 PCR cycles, TCRs were amplified from a constant-region primer and V-primer adapter. TCRdb ran MiXCR on the reads and lists one entry per CDR3 protein. The sample lists 40,000 to 65,000 distinct CDR3 sequences; approximately 31% were seen once. Time point here: after trial treatment. The treatment here: LDRT plus nivolumab, ipilimumab, low-dose cyclophosphamide and aspirin (RACIN trial). This specimen was PBMCs, taken after low-dose radiotherapy plus immunotherapy. The receptors were sampled from a male donor with rectosigmoid adenocarcinoma.

The V and J genes are TRBV19 and TRBJ1-5, with D uncertain. Germline V gives CDR1 LNHDA, CDR2 SQIVND (reference sequence). V lost 7 bases and J 1 base, leaving 5 bases between the germline ends. The CDR3 totals 12 residues. The CDR3 bases are TGTGCCAGTACCGAGAGCAATCAGCCCCAGCATTTT. It is translated as CASTESNQPQHF.

A note on this clonotype: Given a far larger clone just one base away, this is likely a sequencing read error. The chain recombines TRBV29-1 with TRBJ2-4, with D possibly matching TRBD2 (6 bases). TRBJ2-1 matches the DNA end more closely, so the J call is doubtful. The germline V gene has CDR1 SQVTM and CDR2 ANQGSEA. This CDR3 has 15 residues. This CDR3 reads CSVAGVSGNSNEQFF. The CDR3 nucleotides are TGCAGCGTTGCGGGGGTCAGCGGAAACTCTAATGAGCAGTTCTTC.

The chain joins TRBV28 to TRBJ1-1; perhaps TRBD1 as D (6 bases). Germline V gives CDR1 MDHEN, CDR2 SYDVKM. The CDR3 consists of 17 residues. V shed 6 bases and J shed 4 bases, with 24 bases lying between them. The CDR3 nucleotides read TGTGCCAGCAGCTACTCTACCCAGGGGCCGCGCGGCACTGAAGCTTTCTTT. Residues: CASSYSTQGPRGTEAFF. The full variable domain, completed using reference TRBV28 and TRBJ1-1, is DVKVTQSSRYLVKRTGEKVFLECVQDMDHENMFWYRQDPGLGLRLIYFSYDVKMKEKGDIPEGYSVSREKKERFSLILESASTNQTSMYLCASSYSTQGPRGTEAFFGQGTRLTVV.

This clonotype turned up a few times. The chain carries TRBV29-1 and TRBJ2-1; 16 bases line up with TRBD2. Trimming cost V 6 bases and J 5 bases; bases outside gene matches: 7. Germline-derived CDR1 and CDR2 are SQVTM and ANQGSEA. The CDR3 has 16 residues. CDR3 coding DNA: TGCAGCGTGGCCGGGACTAGCGGGAGGGGAAACAATGAGCAGTTCTTC. It encodes CSVAGTSGRGNNEQFF.

Many counts were recorded for this clonotype. This rearrangement joins TRBV2 to TRBJ2-1; D may be TRBD1 (5 bases). The V and J ends lost 6 bases and 8 bases respectively, with 11 bases between them. This CDR3 is built from 12 residues. The germline CDR1 and CDR2 sequences are SNHLY and FYNNEI. This CDR3 is CASSAQGHEQFF. CDR3 in DNA: TGTGCCAGCAGCGCCCAGGGCCATGAGCAGTTCTTC.

This clonotype has a count of ten or more. The V gene is TRBV12-3 or TRBV12-4, the J gene TRBJ2-1; 8 positions match TRBD2. This CDR3 has 16 amino acids. Trimming took 3 bases from V and 4 from J; bases not matched to a gene: 8. The CDR3 bases are TGTGCCAGCAGTTTCTCCGGGGGGGCTGCTTACAATGAGCAGTTCTTC. Translating it yields CASSFSGGAAYNEQFF.

V is TRBV12-3 or TRBV12-4 and J is TRBJ2-1; TRBD1 matches at 8 bases. V lost 1 base, J lost 4 bases, and 0 bases stayed unmatched. The CDR3 contains 14 residues. CDR3 nucleotides: TGTGCCAGCAGTTTAGGGACAGGGTACAATGAGCAGTTCTTC. Translated, it gives CASSLGTGYNEQFF.

This clonotype occurred many times. The chain employs TRBV6-2 or TRBV6-3 and TRBJ2-1; D remains unclear. Trimming took off 2 bases at V and 10 bases at J, with 12 bases between the two ends. CDR3 length equals 13 residues. Germline CDR1 and CDR2: MNHEY and SVGEGT. The CDR3 bases are TGTGCCAGCAGTTACGACCGAATGCGAGAGCAGTTCTTC. This translates into CASSYDRMREQFF.

The sample holds many counts of this clonotype. The chain couples TRBV28 to TRBJ2-7; 7 bases match TRBD1. Per germline, CDR1 MDHEN and CDR2 SYDVKM. This CDR3 comprises 15 residues. Trimming cost V 7 bases and J 4 bases; bases outside gene matches: 13. This CDR3 reads CASTLDGTEGYEQYF. DNA of the CDR3: TGTGCCAGCACCCTTGACGGGACAGAGGGGTACGAGCAGTACTTC.

V gene TRBV10-3 combines with J gene TRBJ2-1, with 7 bases identical to TRBD2. CDR3 length: 15 amino acids. V gave up 3 bases and J gave up 9 bases; unmatched junction bases: 11. Germline lookup yields CDR1 ENHRY and CDR2 SYGVKD. The CDR3 region is CAISEWDGRRGEQFF. CDR3 DNA: TGTGCCATCAGTGAATGGGACGGGAGGCGCGGTGAGCAGTTCTTC.

This clonotype was seen ten or more times. V is TRBV10-3 and J is TRBJ1-1; no clear D gene. CDR1 is ENHRY and CDR2 is SYGVKD in the germline V gene. CDR3 length: 12 residues. The V and J ends lost 2 bases and 6 bases respectively, with 7 bases between them. The CDR3 loop reads CAISELGAEAFF. For the CDR3, the DNA is TGTGCCATCAGTGAGCTGGGAGCTGAAGCTTTCTTT.

Many counts were recorded for this clonotype. The V call is TRBV30, the J call TRBJ2-3, with D tentatively TRBD2 (5 bases). The V and J ends lost 4 bases and 7 bases respectively, with 12 bases between them. This CDR3 spans 12 amino acids. In germline, CDR1 is GTSNPN, CDR2 SVGIG (reference sequence). This CDR3 is CAWTEGSHTQYF. In DNA, the CDR3 is TGTGCCTGGACTGAGGGTAGTCATACGCAGTATTTT.

The chain recombines TRBV11-2 with TRBJ2-7; D possibly uses TRBD1 or TRBD2 (7 bases each). Germline CDR1 and CDR2: SGHAT and FQNNGV. CDR3 length equals 13 residues. The V gene lost 3 bases and the J gene lost 6 bases, with 12 bases spanning the gap. The CDR3 sequence: CASSFQGGIEQYF. Here the CDR3 DNA reads TGTGCCAGCAGCTTTCAGGGGGGGATCGAGCAGTACTTC.

The chain recombines TRBV20-1 with TRBJ2-3; D gene ambiguous. CDR1 and CDR2 (germline): DFQATT, SNEGSKA (reference sequence). CDR3 length: 16 residues. Trimming stripped 4 bases from V and 4 bases from J, with 21 bases between. This CDR3 reads CSAIMRSWGIPDTQYF. CDR3 DNA: TGCAGTGCTATAATGAGGAGTTGGGGTATCCCAGATACGCAGTATTTT.

As concerns this clonotype: A much larger clone lies a single base off, so this may be a read error. The chain employs TRBV7-9 and TRBJ2-3; 7 nucleotides line up with TRBD2. The CDR3 has 19 residues. Germline V lookup: CDR1 SEHNR, CDR2 FQNEAQ (reference sequence). The CDR3, as DNA: TGTGTCAGCAGCCGCGCATCCCAAGGCGGGGGTACTCCCGGAGATACGCAGTATTTT. Its translation: CVSSRASQGGGTPGDTQYF. The full variable domain, in which reference TRBV7-9 and TRBJ2-3 provide the parts outside the CDR3, is DTGVSQNPRHKITKRGQNVTFRCDPISEHNRLYWYRQTLGQGPEFLTYFQNEAQLEKSRLLSDRFSAERPKGSFSTLEIQRTEQGDSAMYLCVSSRASQGGGTPGDTQYFGPGTRLTVL.

V and J are TRBV18 and TRBJ2-1, with TRBD2 matching 8 bases. The CDR3 loop spans 16 amino acids. Germline trimming cut 0 bases from V and 5 bases from J; bases unmatched to any gene: 6. In germline, CDR1 is KGHSH, CDR2 LQKENI. The CDR3 nucleotides read TGTGCCAGCTCACCACCGGGACTAGTTAGGGACAATGAGCAGTTCTTC. Amino acid sequence: CASSPPGLVRDNEQFF.

This clonotype appeared many times. The J gene is TRBJ2-7, the V gene TRBV7-2; D gene unclear. Germline CDR1 is SGHTA and CDR2 is FQGNSA. Trimming pared 0 bases from V and 7 bases from J, leaving 7 bases between. CDR3 length: 12 amino acids. This CDR3 is CASSLALWEQYF. DNA of the CDR3: TGTGCCAGCAGCTTAGCGTTATGGGAGCAGTACTTC.

The sample holds many counts of this clonotype. This sequence joins TRBV3-1 and TRBJ2-2; 11 positions agree with TRBD2. Germline CDR1 and CDR2: LGHDT and YNNKEL (reference sequence). The trim removed 0 bases at V and 5 bases at J, leaving 8 bases unmatched. The CDR3 consists of 18 residues. The CDR3 region has the DNA TGTGCCAGCAGCCAAGATGCATCGGGACTAGCGGAAACCGGGGAGCTGTTTTTT. This sequence encodes CASSQDASGLAETGELFF.

The V call is TRBV11-3, the J call TRBJ2-7; D gene ambiguous. Germline loops: CDR1 SGHNT, CDR2 YENEEA. The CDR3 totals 13 residues. V shed 5 bases and J shed 3 bases, with 11 bases lying between them. The DNA of the CDR3 is TGTGCCAGCAGCAAAGTCCCCAGCTACGAGCAGTACTTC. Translating gives CASSKVPSYEQYF.

This clonotype was seen only once. One base separates it from a far larger clone, so it is likely a read error. This chain links TRBV18 with TRBJ2-7; 11 bases agree with TRBD1. The CDR3 covers 15 residues. Germline values: CDR1 KGHSH, CDR2 LQKENI. The ends lost 3 bases at V and 7 bases at J; junction bases unmatched: 8. The CDR3 spells CASSPDRGRHNEQYF. The CDR3 DNA is TGTGCCAGCTCACCGGACAGGGGGCGGCACAATGAGCAGTACTTC.

This clonotype has just a few counts. V is TRBV7-8 and J is TRBJ2-1, with D uncertain. Germline V lookup: CDR1 SGHVS, CDR2 FQNEAQ. The CDR3 is 13 amino acids. The germline V and J ends were trimmed by 1 base and 6 bases, with 7 bases remaining between them. The CDR3 reads CASSLVLSNEQFF. CDR3 bases: TGTGCCAGCAGCTTAGTCCTGAGCAATGAGCAGTTCTTC.

The sample holds many counts of this clonotype. V and J are TRBV4-3 and TRBJ2-5, with 9 bases aligning to TRBD1. The trim removed 4 bases at V and 2 bases at J, leaving 11 bases unmatched. The CDR3 has 17 residues. Per germline, CDR1 LGHNA and CDR2 YSLEER. DNA for the CDR3: TGCGCCAGCAGCCCTTATGCTTCGGGACAGGGTCAAGAGACCCAGTACTTC. The encoded protein is CASSPYASGQGQETQYF.

This clonotype was detected once. This chain uses TRBV12-3 or TRBV12-4 with TRBJ1-5; D gene unclear. This CDR3 spans 14 amino acids. Trimming cost V 2 bases and J 9 bases, with 14 bases left between them. The CDR3 loop reads CASSLRSLARPQHF. The DNA of the CDR3 is TGTGCCAGCAGTTTACGGTCGCTGGCGCGGCCCCAGCATTTT.

This clonotype was picked up many times. As DNA, the CDR3 is TGTGCCAGCAGTTACCGGGACAACTATGGCTACACCTTC. Translation gives CASSYRDNYGYTF. The chain joins TRBV6-2 or TRBV6-3 to TRBJ1-2; D perhaps matches TRBD1 (5 bases). V was cut by 2 bases and J by 2 bases, with 6 bases left in between. From germline, CDR1 is MNHEY and CDR2 SVGEGT. The CDR3 sequence is 13 residues long.

The V call is TRBV11-2, the J call TRBJ2-3; TRBD2 agrees at 10 bases. V lost 8 bases and J lost 3; bases outside the gene matches: 11. This CDR3 spans 16 amino acids. Germline lookup yields CDR1 SGHAT and CDR2 FQNNGV. The CDR3 nucleotides read TGTGCCAGCTCTCGGACTAGCGGTGCAAGGACAGATACGCAGTATTTT. Translated, it gives CASSRTSGARTDTQYF.

The table lists this clonotype with a count of one. V gene TRBV9 combines with J gene TRBJ2-2; a possible D gene is TRBD1 (7 bases). The CDR3 length is 14 residues. The V and J ends lost 4 bases and 7 bases respectively, with 14 bases between them. Germline CDR1 SGDLS, CDR2 YYNGEE. DNA of the CDR3: TGTGCCAGCAGCCCCAGGGGGGTGGACGGGGAGCTGTTTTTT. This codes for CASSPRGVDGELFF.

On this clonotype: Given a far larger clone just one base away, this is likely a sequencing read error. CDR3 region: CASPGPGGVVDEQFF. The DNA of the CDR3 is TGTGCCAGCCCGGGACCGGGCGGGGTCGTGGACGAGCAGTTCTTC. J is TRBJ2-1 and V is TRBV28; possibly TRBD2 for D (6 bases). The CDR3 extends over 15 amino acids. Germline V gene sequence: CDR1 MDHEN, CDR2 SYDVKM. V dropped 8 bases and J dropped 10 bases, with 24 bases sitting between them.